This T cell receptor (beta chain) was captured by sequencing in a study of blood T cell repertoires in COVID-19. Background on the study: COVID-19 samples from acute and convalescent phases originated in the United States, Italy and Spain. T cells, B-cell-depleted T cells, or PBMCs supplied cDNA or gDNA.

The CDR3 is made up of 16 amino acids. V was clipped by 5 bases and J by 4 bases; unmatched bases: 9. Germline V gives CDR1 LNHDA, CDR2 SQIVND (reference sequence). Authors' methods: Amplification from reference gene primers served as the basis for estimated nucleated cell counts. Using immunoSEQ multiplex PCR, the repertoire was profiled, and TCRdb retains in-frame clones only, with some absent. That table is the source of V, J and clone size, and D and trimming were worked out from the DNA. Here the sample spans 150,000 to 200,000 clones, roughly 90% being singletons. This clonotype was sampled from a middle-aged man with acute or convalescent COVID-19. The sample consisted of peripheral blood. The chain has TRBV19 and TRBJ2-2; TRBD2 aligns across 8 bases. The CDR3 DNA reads TGTGCCAGTAGTCCTCAGCGGGAGTGGAGCACCGGGGAGCTGTTTTTT. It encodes CASSPQREWSTGELFF.